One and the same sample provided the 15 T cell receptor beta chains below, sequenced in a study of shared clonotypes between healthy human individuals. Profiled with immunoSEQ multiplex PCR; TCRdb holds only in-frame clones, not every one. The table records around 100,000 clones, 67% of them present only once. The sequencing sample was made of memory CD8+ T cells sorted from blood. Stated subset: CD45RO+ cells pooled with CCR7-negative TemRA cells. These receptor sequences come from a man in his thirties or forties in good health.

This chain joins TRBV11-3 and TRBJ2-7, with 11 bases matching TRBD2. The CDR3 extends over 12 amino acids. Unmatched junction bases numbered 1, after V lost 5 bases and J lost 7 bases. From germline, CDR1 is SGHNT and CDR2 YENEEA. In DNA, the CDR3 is TGTGCCAGCAGCCGGACTAGCGGGGAGCAGTACTTC. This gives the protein CASSRTSGEQYF. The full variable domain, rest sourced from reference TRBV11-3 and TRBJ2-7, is EAGVVQSPRYKIIEKKQPVAFWCNPISGHNTLYWYLQNLGQGPELLIRYENEEAVDDSQLPKDRFSAERLKGVDSTLKIQPAELGDSAVYLCASSRTSGEQYFGPGTRLTVT.

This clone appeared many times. CDR3 region: CASSPGLELGEQYF. The DNA for the CDR3 is TGTGCCAGCAGTCCGGGACTAGAGCTGGGTGAGCAGTACTTC. V usage is TRBV6-5 and J usage is TRBJ2-7, with 8 bases that match TRBD2. Germline loops: CDR1 MNHEY, CDR2 SVGAGI. This CDR3 is built from 14 residues. J lost 7 bases, V lost 5 bases, and 10 bases had no gene match.

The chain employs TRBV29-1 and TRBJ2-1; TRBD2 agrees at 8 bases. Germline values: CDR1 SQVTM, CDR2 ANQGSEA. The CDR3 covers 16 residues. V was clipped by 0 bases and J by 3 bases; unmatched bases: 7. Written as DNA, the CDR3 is TGCAGCGTTGAAGATCGGTCGGCGGGAGGCTACAATGAGCAGTTCTTC. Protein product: CSVEDRSAGGYNEQFF.

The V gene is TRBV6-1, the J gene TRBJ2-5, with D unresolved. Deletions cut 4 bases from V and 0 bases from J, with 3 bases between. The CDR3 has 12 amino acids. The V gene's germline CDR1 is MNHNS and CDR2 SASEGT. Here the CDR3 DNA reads TGTGCCAGCAGTGTGTACCAAGAGACCCAGTACTTC. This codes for CASSVYQETQYF.

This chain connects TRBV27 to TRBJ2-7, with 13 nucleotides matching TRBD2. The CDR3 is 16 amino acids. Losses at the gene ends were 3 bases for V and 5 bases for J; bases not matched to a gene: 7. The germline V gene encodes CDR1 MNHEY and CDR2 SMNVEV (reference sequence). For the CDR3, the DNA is TGTGCCAGCAGTTTCTTCGGGACTAGCGGGAACAACGAGCAGTACTTC. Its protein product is CASSFFGTSGNNEQYF.

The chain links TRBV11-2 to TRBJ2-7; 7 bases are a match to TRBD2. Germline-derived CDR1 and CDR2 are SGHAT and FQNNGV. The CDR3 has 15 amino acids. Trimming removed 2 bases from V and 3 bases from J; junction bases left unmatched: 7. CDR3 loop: CASSLIRGRDYEQYF. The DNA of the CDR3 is TGTGCCAGCAGCTTAATTCGCGGGAGAGACTACGAGCAGTACTTC.

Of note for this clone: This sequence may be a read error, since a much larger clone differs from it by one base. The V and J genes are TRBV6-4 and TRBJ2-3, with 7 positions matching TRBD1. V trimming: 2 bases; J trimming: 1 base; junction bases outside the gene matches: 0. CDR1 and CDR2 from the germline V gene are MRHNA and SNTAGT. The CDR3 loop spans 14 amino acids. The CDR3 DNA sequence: TGTGCCAGCAGTGACGGGACAGGCACAGATACGCAGTATTTT. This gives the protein CASSDGTGTDTQYF.

For the CDR3, the DNA is TGTGCCAGCAGCTCGACTAGTCCCAATGAGCAGTTCTTC. As protein: CASSSTSPNEQFF. V usage is TRBV11-2 and J usage is TRBJ2-1, with a weak D call TRBD2 (6 bases). The germline V gene encodes CDR1 SGHAT and CDR2 FQNNGV. V was cut by 4 bases and J by 6 bases, with 10 bases left in between. This CDR3 has 13 residues.

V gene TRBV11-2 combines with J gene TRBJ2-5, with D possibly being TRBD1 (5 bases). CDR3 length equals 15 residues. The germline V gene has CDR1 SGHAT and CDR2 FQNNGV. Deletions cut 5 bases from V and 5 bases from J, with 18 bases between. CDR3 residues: CASSPGRRGLETQYF. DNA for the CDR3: TGTGCCAGCAGCCCTGGTCGAAGGGGCTTGGAGACCCAGTACTTC.

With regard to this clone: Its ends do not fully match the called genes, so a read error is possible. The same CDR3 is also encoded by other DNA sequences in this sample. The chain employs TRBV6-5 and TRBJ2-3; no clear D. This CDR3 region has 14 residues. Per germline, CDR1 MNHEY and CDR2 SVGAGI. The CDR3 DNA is TGCGCCAGCAAAGGCCTTATGCACACAGATACGCAGTATTTT. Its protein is CASKGLMHTDTQYF.

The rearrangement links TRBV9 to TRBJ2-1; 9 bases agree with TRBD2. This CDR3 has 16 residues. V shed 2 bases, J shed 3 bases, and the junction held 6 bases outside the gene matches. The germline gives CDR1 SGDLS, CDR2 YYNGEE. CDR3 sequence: CASSVMTSGLYNEQFF. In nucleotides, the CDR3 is TGTGCCAGCAGCGTCATGACTAGCGGACTCTACAATGAGCAGTTCTTC.

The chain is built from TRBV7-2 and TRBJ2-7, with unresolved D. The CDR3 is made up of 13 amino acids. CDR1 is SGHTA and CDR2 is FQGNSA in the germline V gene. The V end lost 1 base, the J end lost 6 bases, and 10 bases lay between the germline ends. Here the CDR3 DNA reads TGTGCCAGCAGCTTAGGTACTATCTTCGAGCAGTACTTC. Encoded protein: CASSLGTIFEQYF.

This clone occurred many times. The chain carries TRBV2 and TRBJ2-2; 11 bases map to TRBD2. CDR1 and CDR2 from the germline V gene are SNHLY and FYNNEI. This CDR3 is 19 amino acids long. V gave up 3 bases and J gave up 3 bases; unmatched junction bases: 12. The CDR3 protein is CASSDPISGSGRDTGELFF. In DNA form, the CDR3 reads TGTGCCAGCAGTGATCCAATTTCGGGTAGCGGGAGGGACACCGGGGAGCTGTTTTTT.

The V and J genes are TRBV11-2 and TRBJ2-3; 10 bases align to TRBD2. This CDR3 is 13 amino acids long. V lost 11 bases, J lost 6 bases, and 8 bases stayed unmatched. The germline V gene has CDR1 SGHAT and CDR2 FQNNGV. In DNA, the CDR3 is TGTGCCGGAAGCGGGAGGGACTTCGATACGCAGTATTTT. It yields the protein CAGSGRDFDTQYF.

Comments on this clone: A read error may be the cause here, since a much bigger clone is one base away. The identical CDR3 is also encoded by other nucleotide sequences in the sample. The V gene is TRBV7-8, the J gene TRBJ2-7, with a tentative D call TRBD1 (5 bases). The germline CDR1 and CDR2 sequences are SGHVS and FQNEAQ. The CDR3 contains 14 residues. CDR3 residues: CASSPEGVAYEQYF. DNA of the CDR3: TGTGCCAGCAGCCCCGAAGGGGTTGCCTATGAGCAGTACTTC.